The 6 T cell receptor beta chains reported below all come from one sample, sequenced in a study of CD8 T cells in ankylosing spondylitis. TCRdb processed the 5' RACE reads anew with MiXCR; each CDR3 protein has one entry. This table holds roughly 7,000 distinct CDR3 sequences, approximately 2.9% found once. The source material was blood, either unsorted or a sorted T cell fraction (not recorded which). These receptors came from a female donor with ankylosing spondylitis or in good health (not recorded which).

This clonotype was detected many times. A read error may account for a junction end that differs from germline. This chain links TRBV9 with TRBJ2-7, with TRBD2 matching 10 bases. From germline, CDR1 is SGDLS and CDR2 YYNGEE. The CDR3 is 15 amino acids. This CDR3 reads CASSVASGSSHEQYF. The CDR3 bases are TGTGCCAGCAGCGTAGCTAGCGGGAGCTCCCACGAGCAGTACTTC.

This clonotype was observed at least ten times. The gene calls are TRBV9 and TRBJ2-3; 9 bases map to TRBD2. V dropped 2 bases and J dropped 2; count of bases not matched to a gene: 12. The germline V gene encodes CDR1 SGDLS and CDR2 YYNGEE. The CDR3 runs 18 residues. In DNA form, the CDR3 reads TGTGCCAGCAGCGTCTCGTATAAGCGGGAGGAGGTCACAGATACGCAGTATTTT. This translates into CASSVSYKREEVTDTQYF.

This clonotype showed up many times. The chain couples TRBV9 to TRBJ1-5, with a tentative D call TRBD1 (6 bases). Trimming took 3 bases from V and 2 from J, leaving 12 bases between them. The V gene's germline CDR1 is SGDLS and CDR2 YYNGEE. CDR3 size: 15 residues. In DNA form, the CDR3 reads TGTGCCAGCAGCGCAGGGGTGGGGGGCAATCAGCCCCAGCATTTT. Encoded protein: CASSAGVGGNQPQHF.

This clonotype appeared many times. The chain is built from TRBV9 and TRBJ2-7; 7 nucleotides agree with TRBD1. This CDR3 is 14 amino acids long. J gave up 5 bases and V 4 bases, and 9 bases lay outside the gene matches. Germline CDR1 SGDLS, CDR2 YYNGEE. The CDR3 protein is CASSPPDRVHEQYF. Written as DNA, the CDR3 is TGTGCCAGCAGCCCCCCCGACAGGGTCCACGAGCAGTACTTC.

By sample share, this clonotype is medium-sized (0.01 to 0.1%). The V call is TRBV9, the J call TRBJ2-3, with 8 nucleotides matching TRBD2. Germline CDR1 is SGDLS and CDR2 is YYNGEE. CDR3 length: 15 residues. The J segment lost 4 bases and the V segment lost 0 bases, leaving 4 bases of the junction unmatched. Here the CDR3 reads CASSVVSGSADTQYF. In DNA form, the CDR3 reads TGTGCCAGCAGCGTAGTGAGCGGGAGTGCAGATACGCAGTATTTT.

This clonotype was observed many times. The CDR3 reads CASSVAGWGGSFINEQFF. CDR3 nucleotide sequence: TGTGCCAGCAGCGTAGCGGGCTGGGGCGGGAGTTTCATAAATGAGCAGTTCTTC. The chain links TRBV9 to TRBJ2-1, with TRBD2 matching over 7 bases. V lost 0 bases and J lost 7; bases outside the gene matches: 16. CDR1 is SGDLS, CDR2 YYNGEE, per germline. The CDR3 loop spans 18 amino acids.